The present TCR beta chain was sequenced within a study of T cells after yellow fever vaccination. Via MiXCR, TCRdb re-called the 5' RACE reads, giving one row per CDR3 protein. The data contain 200,000 to 250,000 distinct CDR3 sequences, less than 8.5% of them singletons. The germline V gene encodes CDR1 DFQATT and CDR2 SNEGSKA (reference sequence). The CDR3 has 13 residues. Trimming stripped 3 bases from V and 5 bases from J, with 10 bases between. This clonotype was seen only a few times. The material sequenced was CD4+ T cells sorted from PBMCs, taken 15 days after the yellow fever booster vaccination. The chain uses TRBV20-1 and TRBJ1-4; D unclear. The TCR originated in a man aged 25-45 years who received the YFV17D yellow fever vaccine. CDR3 bases: TGCAGTGCTAGCCCTTCACCGAATGAAAAACTGTTTTTT. Encoded protein: CSASPSPNEKLFF.